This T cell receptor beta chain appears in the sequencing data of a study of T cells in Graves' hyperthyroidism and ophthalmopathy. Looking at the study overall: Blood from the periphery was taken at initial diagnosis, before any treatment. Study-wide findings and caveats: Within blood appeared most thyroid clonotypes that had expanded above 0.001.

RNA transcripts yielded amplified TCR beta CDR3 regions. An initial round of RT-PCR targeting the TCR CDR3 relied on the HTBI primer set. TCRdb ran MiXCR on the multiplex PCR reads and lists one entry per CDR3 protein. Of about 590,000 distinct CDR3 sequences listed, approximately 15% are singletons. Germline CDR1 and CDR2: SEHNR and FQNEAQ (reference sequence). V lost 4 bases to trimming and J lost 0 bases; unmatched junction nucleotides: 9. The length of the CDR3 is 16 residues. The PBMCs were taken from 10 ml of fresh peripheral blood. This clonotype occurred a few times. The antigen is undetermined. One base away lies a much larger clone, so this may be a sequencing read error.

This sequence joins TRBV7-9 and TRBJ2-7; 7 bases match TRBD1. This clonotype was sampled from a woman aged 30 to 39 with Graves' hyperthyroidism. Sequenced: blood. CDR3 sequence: CASSSPSGTVSYEQYF. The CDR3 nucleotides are TGTGCCAGCAGCTCCCCCTCCGGGACAGTCTCCTACGAGCAGTACTTC.